Listed below are T cell receptor beta chains from one sample, sequenced in a study of follicular helper T cells after annual influenza vaccination. The repertoire was sequenced with immunoSEQ multiplex PCR; TCRdb's copy has only in-frame clones and lacks some. The sample holds 9,300 or so clones, 82% seen once. The sequenced sample was CXCR5+ CD38- circulating T follicular helper cells from blood, obtained on the day of influenza vaccination. Receptors originate from an adult who received the influenza vaccine. CDR3s include the opening cysteine and the closing phenylalanine or tryptophan. A D gene is named only where the DNA matches it firmly. For some rows the clone size is stated as once, few or many, or as a class when expanded; others skip it.

d_call v_call clone_size cdr3_aa
NA TRBV25-1 NA CASSDGGRETQYF
TRBD2 TRBV10-3 few CATLIAGGTDTQYF
TRBD1 TRBV10-3 NA CAISDTTGGGEKLFF
NA TRBV5-5 NA CASSLAGMGVHEQFF
NA TRBV29-1 NA CSVGGTGEAFF
NA TRBV27 NA CASTAYSGSYEQYF
NA TRBV7-2 few CASSPRRGQGETQYF
TRBD1 TRBV6-6 NA CASSPGQGTHTIYF
NA TRBV27 NA CASSTTRSAKNIQYF
NA TRBV28 NA CASSFLLGNTEAFF
NA TRBV7-8 once CASSLEDSPLHEQFF
NA TRBV11-2 NA CASSLGVLEREYF
TRBD1 TRBV6-5 NA CASSTTGKKNTEAFF
NA TRBV10-1 few CASSGTDIGELFF
TRBD1 TRBV5-4 once CASSIGGRIGGYEQYF
NA TRBV7-2 few CASSLHLNQPQHF
TRBD1 TRBV30 NA CAWRGKGQGEETQYF
NA TRBV7-9 NA CASSLVGQTEAFF
TRBD1 TRBV11-2 NA CASSLDRGTYNEQFF
NA TRBV19 NA CASSIDNGPHQPQHF
TRBD1 TRBV18 NA CASSPNRGRGNTEAFF
NA TRBV28 few CASSPSPGGKHF
NA TRBV6-1 NA CASRRSPYEQYF
NA TRBV18 NA CASSPGQIDSPLHF
TRBD1 TRBV19 few CAARDRVNNQPQHF
NA TRBV27 NA CASSWSVNTEAFF
TRBD2 TRBV7-2 NA CASSLGPGLAGGPEDTQYF
NA TRBV10-3 NA CAIRGEGNEQFF
NA TRBV7-2 NA CASSSELASFEQFF
TRBD1 TRBV5-6 NA CASSLGTGASNEQFF
NA TRBV6-5 few CASSYEYEQYF
NA TRBV19 NA CASTFLGRSGEQFF
NA TRBV5-1 NA CASSLTQETQYF
NA TRBV5-4 NA CASSSKLHQETQYF
TRBD1 TRBV28 NA CATLTGQGIDTEAFF
NA TRBV7-9 NA CASSRGNGGEKLFF
NA TRBV7-3 NA CASSLVQSPYNEQFF
NA TRBV30 NA CAWSGGAYNEQFF
NA TRBV6-4 NA CASSDGGDEQFF
NA TRBV18 NA CASSPSPIFYGYTF
NA TRBV28 NA CASSYVTGELFF
TRBD1 TRBV7-8 NA CASSLPRTGGGNTIYF
TRBD2 TRBV19 NA CASSLAGESYEQYF